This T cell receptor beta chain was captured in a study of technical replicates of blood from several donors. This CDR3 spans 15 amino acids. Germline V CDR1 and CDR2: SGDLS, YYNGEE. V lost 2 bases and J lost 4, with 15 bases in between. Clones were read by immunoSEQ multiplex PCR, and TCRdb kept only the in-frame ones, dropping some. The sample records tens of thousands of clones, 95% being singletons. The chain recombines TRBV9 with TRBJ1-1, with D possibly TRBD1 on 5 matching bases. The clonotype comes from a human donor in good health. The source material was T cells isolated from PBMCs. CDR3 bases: TGTGCCAGCAGCGTGGCCAGGGATTACGCCACTGAAGCTTTCTTT. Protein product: CASSVARDYATEAFF. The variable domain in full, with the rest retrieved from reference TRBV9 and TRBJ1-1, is DSGVTQTPKHLITATGQRVTLRCSPRSGDLSVYWYQQSLDQGLQFLIQYYNGEERAKGNILERFSAQQFPDLHSELNLSSLELGDSALYFCASSVARDYATEAFFGQGTRLTVV.